What follows describes a single T cell receptor beta chain. Germline CDR1 and CDR2: SGHTS and YDEGEE. V was trimmed by 3 bases and J by 4 bases, leaving 19 bases between them. This CDR3 is 17 amino acids long. As to time point: new active TB diagnosis, blood taken before or within 7 days of starting treatment. This sample is part of a study of T cells in tuberculosis. Here immunoSEQ multiplex PCR was the method, and the copy in TCRdb shows in-frame clones only, minus some. The sample lists about 40,000 clones, around 94% occurring once. The specimen comprised PBMCs, sampled at tuberculosis diagnosis. This clonotype originated in an adult with tuberculosis. V usage is TRBV5-8 and J usage is TRBJ2-2; possible D gene TRBD2, 7 bases. The CDR3 region has the DNA TGTGCCAGCAGCTGGGGGGCCCAAGCGGGAATCACCGGGGAGCTGTTTTTT. Encoded protein: CASSWGAQAGITGELFF.